These T cell receptor beta chains were read from a single sample in a study of blood T cell repertoires in COVID-19. Using immunoSEQ multiplex PCR, the repertoire was profiled, and TCRdb retains in-frame clones only, with some absent. This sample has approximately 72,000 clones, with roughly 85% found just once. Sequences were obtained from peripheral blood. The source of these receptors is a woman of 80 years or more with acute or convalescent COVID-19. Each CDR3 is given with its conserved first and last residue. Each record gives: J gene, clone size, V gene, D gene, CDR3 DNA, CDR3 protein. The D gene is left open where the match is weak. Size values are once, few and many counts, or a class for expanded clones, and some rows have none.

>TRBJ2-7|.|TRBV19|TRBD1
TGTGCCAGTAGGGCCGGGACAGGGGTGAACCACGAGCAGTACTTC
CASRAGTGVNHEQYF
>TRBJ1-1|.|TRBV7-9|.
TGTGCCAGCAGCTTAGCGTCCCAGGGGAGAGCTTTCTTT
CASSLASQGRAFF
>TRBJ2-2|once|TRBV7-3|TRBD1
TGTGCCAGCAGAAGAGGGGGCGGTGGGGAGCTGTTTTTT
CASRRGGGGELFF
>TRBJ1-1|.|TRBV11-2|.
TGTGCCAGCAGCTTTTTGACAGGCTTCTCTTTCTTT
CASSFLTGFSFF
>TRBJ2-3|.|TRBV5-4|.
TGTGCCAGCAGTTCCCAGCGTTCAAGCACAGATACGCAGTATTTT
CASSSQRSSTDTQYF
>TRBJ2-7|.|TRBV5-6|TRBD1
TGTGCCAGCCGACGGGACAGTTACGAGCAGTACTTC
CASRRDSYEQYF
>TRBJ1-1|.|TRBV10-3|.
TGTGCCATCAGTGAGTCGATGGCCACTGAAGCTTTCTTT
CAISESMATEAFF
>TRBJ1-1|.|TRBV10-3|TRBD1
TGTGCCATCAGGGACCGGGACAGGGGAAGATTGAACACTGAAGCTTTCTTT
CAIRDRDRGRLNTEAFF
>TRBJ2-7|.|TRBV12-3/TRBV12-4|.
TGTGCCAGCACCTCTCGGTCCGAGCAGTACTTC
CASTSRSEQYF
>TRBJ2-5|.|TRBV5-1|TRBD2
TGCGCCAGCGGAGGCGGGGGGCCCCAAGAGACCCAGTACTTC
CASGGGGPQETQYF
>TRBJ2-7|once|TRBV6-2/TRBV6-3|.
TGTGCCAGCAGTTACTCTCCCTCGCGACAGCACTACGAGCAGTACTTC
CASSYSPSRQHYEQYF
>TRBJ2-1|.|TRBV15|.
TGTGCCACCAGCAGACCGAACAGGGGGGGTAATGAGCAGTTCTTC
CATSRPNRGGNEQFF
>TRBJ1-1|.|TRBV3-1/TRBV3-2|.
TGTGCCAGCAGCCAAGGGGCAGGGTTGAACACTGAAGCTTTCTTT
CASSQGAGLNTEAFF
>TRBJ2-2|.|TRBV7-9|TRBD2
TGTGCCAGCAGCTTGCCAGGACTAGCGGGAGCCGGGGAGCTGTTTTTT
CASSLPGLAGAGELFF
>TRBJ2-1|.|TRBV27|TRBD2
TGTGCCAGCAGTTTAAAGGGACTAGCGGTTAATGAGCAGTTCTTC
CASSLKGLAVNEQFF
>TRBJ2-1|.|TRBV5-1|.
TGCGCCAGCAGCTTGGGACAGGGAGGCTACAATGAGCAGTTCTTC
CASSLGQGGYNEQFF
>TRBJ2-3|.|TRBV23-1|.
TGCGCCAGCAGTCAATTCCCCCTCACAGATACGCAGTATTTT
CASSQFPLTDTQYF
>TRBJ1-2|.|TRBV7-3|.
TGTGCCAGCAGCTTTTCGGGAGACTCCGGGATTGGCTACACCTTC
CASSFSGDSGIGYTF